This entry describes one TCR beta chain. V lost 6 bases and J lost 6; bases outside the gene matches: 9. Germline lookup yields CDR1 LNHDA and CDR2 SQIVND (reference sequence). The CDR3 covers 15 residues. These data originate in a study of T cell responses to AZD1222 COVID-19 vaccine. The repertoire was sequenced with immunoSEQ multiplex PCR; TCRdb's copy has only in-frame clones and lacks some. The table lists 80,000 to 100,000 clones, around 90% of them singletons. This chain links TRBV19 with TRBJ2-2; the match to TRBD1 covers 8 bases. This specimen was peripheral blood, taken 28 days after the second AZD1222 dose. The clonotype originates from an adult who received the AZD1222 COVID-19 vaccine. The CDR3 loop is CASSRGQGWAGELFF. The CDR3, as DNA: TGTGCCAGTAGCAGAGGACAGGGATGGGCCGGGGAGCTGTTTTTT.